The present T cell receptor beta chain was sequenced within a study of human T cells and chemical hapten exposure. Across the whole study: Weekly administration of diphenylcyclopropenone to the scalp of patients continued throughout the approximately 24-week study. General study results and limits: As the donors had alopecia, their immune response may differ from healthy people's. There were significantly more large CDR3 similarity clusters among expanded TCRs than among controls.

The library attached unique molecular identifiers to individual cDNA molecules. TCRdb analysed the RACE reads with MiXCR anew, one entry per CDR3 protein. Here the sample spans approximately 370,000 distinct CDR3 sequences, roughly 6% being singletons. Time point reported: pre-sensitization, week 0. As to treatment: therapeutic diphenylcyclopropenone sensitization with weekly scalp DPC. Germline V gives CDR1 LGHDT, CDR2 YNNKEL (reference sequence). Trimming shortened V by 0 bases and J by 3 bases, and 12 bases separated the two germline ends. The CDR3 is 16 residues long. This clonotype was seen ten or more times. Its matching antigen is unknown.

Sequenced material: whole blood, taken in connection with sensitization to the hapten diphenylcyclopropenone (DPC). The chain uses TRBV3-1 and TRBJ1-5; D unclear. This sequence originates from a woman aged 18-29 years with alopecia areata. Some clones in this sample may be carry-over from other donors' samples. CDR3 in amino acids: CASSQDGPPYNQPQHF. DNA of the CDR3: TGTGCCAGCAGCCAAGATGGTCCCCCCTACAATCAGCCCCAGCATTTT.